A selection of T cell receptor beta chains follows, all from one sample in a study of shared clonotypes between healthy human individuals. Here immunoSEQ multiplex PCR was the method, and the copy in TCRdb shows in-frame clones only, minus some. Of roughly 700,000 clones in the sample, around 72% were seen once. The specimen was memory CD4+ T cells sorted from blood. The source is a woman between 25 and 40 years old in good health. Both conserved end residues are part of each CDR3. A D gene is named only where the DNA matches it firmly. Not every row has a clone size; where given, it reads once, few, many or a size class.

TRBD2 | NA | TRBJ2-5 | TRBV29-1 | TGCAGCGTTACGACTAGCGGGAAGCAGGAGACCCAGTACTTC | CSVTTSGKQETQYF
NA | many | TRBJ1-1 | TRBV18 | TGTGCCACCATGACGGGGGGCACTGAAGCTTTCTTT | CATMTGGTEAFF
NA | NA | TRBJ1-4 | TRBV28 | TGTGCCAGCAGGCCTCTCCTGGACGCCAACCCAACTAATGAAAAACTGTTTTTT | CASRPLLDANPTNEKLFF
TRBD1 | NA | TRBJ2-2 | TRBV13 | TGTGCCAGCAGATGGACCGGACAGGGCACCGGGGAGCTGTTTTTT | CASRWTGQGTGELFF
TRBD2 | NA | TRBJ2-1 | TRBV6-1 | TGTGCCAGCAGTGAATTAAGCGGGGAGTACAATGAGCAGTTCTTC | CASSELSGEYNEQFF
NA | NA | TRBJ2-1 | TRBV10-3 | TGTGCCATCAAAAGGGTAGGGAATGAGCAGTTCTTC | CAIKRVGNEQFF
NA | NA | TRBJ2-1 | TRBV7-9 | TGTGCCAGCAGCCGCACAGGGTACCTCTACAATGAGCAGTTCTTC | CASSRTGYLYNEQFF
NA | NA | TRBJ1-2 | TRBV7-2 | TGTGCCAGCAGGAAGGACGATGGCTACACCTTC | CASRKDDGYTF
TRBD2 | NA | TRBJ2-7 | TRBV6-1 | TGTGCCAGCAGAGCTTTAGCGGGATTTAACTACGAGCAGTACTTC | CASRALAGFNYEQYF
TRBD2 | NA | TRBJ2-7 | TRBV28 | TGTGCCAGCAGTTTATTACGCGGGAGTAGGTCCTACGAGCAGTACTTC | CASSLLRGSRSYEQYF
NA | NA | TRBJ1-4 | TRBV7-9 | TGTGCCAGCAGCCCTCACGGGACACAGAATGAAAAACTGTTTTTT | CASSPHGTQNEKLFF
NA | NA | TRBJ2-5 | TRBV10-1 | TGCGCCAGCAGTGAGGGACAGCAAGAGACCCAGTACTTC | CASSEGQQETQYF
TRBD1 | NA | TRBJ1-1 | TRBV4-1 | TGCGCCAGCAGCCAAGATCCCCGGGACAGGGGGCTCGGCACTGAAGCTTTCTTT | CASSQDPRDRGLGTEAFF
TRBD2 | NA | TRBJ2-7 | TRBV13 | TGTGCCAGCAGCTTTGTTCCGGAGGGAGGGTTCTACGAGCAGTACTTC | CASSFVPEGGFYEQYF
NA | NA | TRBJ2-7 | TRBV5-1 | TGCGCCAGCAGCTTGGCTTTTGGGGGGAGAAAGAACGAGCAGTACTTC | CASSLAFGGRKNEQYF
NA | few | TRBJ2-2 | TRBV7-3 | TGTGCCAGCAGCCCGGGGACTCGGACCGGGGAGCTGTTTTTT | CASSPGTRTGELFF
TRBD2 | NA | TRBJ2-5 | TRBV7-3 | TGTGCCAGCAGCTTCGGAGCGGGAGGGCCAGGAGAGACCCAGTACTTC | CASSFGAGGPGETQYF
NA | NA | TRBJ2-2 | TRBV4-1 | TGCGCCAGCAGCCAGGCGGACAGCCGAACCGGGGAGCTGTTTTTT | CASSQADSRTGELFF
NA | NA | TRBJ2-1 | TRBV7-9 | TGTGCCAGCAGGGGGATCGGTGATGAGCAGTTCTTC | CASRGIGDEQFF
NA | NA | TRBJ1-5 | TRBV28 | TGTGCCAGCACCCCGGACAGTCTGGGCAATCAGCCCCAGCATTTT | CASTPDSLGNQPQHF
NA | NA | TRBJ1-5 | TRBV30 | TGTGCCTGGAGTGTACGGGGGGGCAATCAGCCCCAGCATTTT | CAWSVRGGNQPQHF
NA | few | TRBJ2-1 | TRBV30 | TGTGCCTGGGGGGACTCTCGCAATGAGCAGTTCTTC | CAWGDSRNEQFF
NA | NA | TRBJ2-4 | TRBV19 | TGTGCCAGTAGTACCGGGGTAGCCAAAAACATTCAGTACTTC | CASSTGVAKNIQYF
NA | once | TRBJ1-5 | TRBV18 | TGTGCCAGCTCACGGACGCCGGATCAGCCCCAGCATTTT | CASSRTPDQPQHF
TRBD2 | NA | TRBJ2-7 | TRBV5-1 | TGCGCCAGCAGCCCAGGGACTAGCGGGAACGAGCAGTACTTC | CASSPGTSGNEQYF
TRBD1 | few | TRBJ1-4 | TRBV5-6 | TGTGCCAGCAGCCGACAGGGGACAGAAAAACTGTTTTTT | CASSRQGTEKLFF
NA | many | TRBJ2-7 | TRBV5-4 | TGTGCCAGCAGCTTTTTCGGGGGGCTGGGATACGAGCAGTACTTC | CASSFFGGLGYEQYF
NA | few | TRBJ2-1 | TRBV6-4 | TGTGCCAGCAGTGACTCTGACTACAATGAGCAGTTCTTC | CASSDSDYNEQFF